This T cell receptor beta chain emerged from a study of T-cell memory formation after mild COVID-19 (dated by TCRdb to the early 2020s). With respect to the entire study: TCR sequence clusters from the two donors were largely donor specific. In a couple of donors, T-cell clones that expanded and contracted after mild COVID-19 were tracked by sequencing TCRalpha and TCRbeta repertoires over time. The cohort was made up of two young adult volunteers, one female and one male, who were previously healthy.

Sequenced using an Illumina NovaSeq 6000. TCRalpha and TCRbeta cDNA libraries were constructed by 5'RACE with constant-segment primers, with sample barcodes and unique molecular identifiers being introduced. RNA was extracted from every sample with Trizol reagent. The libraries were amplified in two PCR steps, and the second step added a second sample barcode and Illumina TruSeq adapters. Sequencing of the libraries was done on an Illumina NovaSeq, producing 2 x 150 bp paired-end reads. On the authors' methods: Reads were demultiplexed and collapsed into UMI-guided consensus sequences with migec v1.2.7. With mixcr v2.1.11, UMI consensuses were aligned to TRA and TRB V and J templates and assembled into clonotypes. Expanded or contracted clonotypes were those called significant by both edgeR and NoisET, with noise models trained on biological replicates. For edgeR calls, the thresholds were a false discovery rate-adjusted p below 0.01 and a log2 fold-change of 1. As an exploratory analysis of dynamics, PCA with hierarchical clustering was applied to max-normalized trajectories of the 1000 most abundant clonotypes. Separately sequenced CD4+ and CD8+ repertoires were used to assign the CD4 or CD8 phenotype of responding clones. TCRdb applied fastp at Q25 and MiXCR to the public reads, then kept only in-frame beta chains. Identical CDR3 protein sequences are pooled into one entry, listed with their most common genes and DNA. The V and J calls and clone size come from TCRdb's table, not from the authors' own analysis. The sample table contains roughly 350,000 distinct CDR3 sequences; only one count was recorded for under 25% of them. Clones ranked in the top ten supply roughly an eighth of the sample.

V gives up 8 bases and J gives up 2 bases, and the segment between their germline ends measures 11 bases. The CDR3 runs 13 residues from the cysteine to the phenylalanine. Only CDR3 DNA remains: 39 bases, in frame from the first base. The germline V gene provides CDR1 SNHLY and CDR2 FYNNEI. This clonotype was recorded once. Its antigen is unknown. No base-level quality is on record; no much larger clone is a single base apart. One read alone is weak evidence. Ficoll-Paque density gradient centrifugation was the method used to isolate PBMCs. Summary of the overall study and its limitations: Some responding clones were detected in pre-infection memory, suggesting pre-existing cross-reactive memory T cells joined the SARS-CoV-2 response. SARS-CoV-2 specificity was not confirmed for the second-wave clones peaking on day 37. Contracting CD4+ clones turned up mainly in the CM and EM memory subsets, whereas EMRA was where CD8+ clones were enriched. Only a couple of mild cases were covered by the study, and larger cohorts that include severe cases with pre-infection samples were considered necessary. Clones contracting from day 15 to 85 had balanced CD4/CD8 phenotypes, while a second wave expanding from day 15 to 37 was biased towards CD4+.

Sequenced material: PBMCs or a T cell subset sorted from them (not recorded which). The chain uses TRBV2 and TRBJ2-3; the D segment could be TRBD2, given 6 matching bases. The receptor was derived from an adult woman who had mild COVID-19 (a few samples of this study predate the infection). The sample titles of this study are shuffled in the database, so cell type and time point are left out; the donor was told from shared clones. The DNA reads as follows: TGTGCCAGCGGGGCGGGGTTCACAGATACGCAGTATTTT. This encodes CASGAGFTDTQYF.